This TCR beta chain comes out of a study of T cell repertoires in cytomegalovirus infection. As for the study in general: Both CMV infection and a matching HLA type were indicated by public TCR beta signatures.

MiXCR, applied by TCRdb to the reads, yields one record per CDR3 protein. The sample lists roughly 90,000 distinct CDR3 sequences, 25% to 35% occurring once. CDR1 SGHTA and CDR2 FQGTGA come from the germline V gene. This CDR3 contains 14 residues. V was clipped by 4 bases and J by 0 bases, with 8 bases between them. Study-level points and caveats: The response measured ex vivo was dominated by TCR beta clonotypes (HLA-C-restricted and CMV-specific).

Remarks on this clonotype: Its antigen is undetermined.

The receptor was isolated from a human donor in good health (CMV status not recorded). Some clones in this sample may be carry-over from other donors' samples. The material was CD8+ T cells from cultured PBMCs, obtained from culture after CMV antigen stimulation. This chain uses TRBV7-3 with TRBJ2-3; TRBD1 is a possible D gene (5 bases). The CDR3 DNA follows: TGTGCCAGCAGCTCCCGACAGAGCACAGATACGCAGTATTTT. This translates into CASSSRQSTDTQYF.